Presented here are 14 T cell receptor beta chains from one specimen sequenced in a study of blood T cell repertoires in COVID-19. Libraries were prepared by immunoSEQ multiplex PCR; TCRdb keeps only in-frame clonotypes and omits some of them. Found here are tens of thousands of clones, 85% of them singletons; the top ten hold roughly 40%. Sequences were obtained from peripheral blood. The receptors were gathered from a man at least 80 years old with acute or convalescent COVID-19.

This chain's CDR3 is CASSQARGRNTEAFF. CDR3 bases: TGTGCCAGCAGCCAAGCCAGGGGGCGTAACACTGAAGCTTTCTTT. The chain is built from TRBV4-2 and TRBJ1-1; 8 bases align to TRBD1. The CDR3 is 15 amino acids. Per germline, CDR1 LGHNA and CDR2 YNFKEQ. V dropped 1 base and J dropped 2; count of bases not matched to a gene: 3.

About this clone: Sequence at one end of the junction differs from germline and may be a read error. The chain is built from TRBV7-7 and TRBJ2-3; 7 bases match TRBD2. The CDR3 extends over 16 amino acids. CDR1 and CDR2 from the germline V gene are SSHAT and FNYEAQ (reference sequence). In DNA form, the CDR3 reads TGTGCTAGCAGCTTACTAGCGAGTGATAGCACAGATACGCAGTATTTT. This encodes CASSLLASDSTDTQYF.

The V and J genes are TRBV6-5 and TRBJ1-3, with D possibly matching TRBD1 (6 bases). Trimming shortened V by 2 bases and J by 0 bases, and 11 bases separated the two germline ends. Germline CDR1 is MNHEY and CDR2 is SVGAGI. The CDR3 sequence is 16 residues long. DNA for the CDR3: TGTGCCAGCAGTTACGGGAGAGGGGGCTCTGGAAACACCATATATTTT. Amino acid sequence: CASSYGRGGSGNTIYF.

This chain uses TRBV2 with TRBJ2-7; perhaps TRBD2 as D (7 bases). The V end was cut by 0 bases, the J end by 5 bases, with 23 bases between. The CDR3 loop spans 18 amino acids. From germline, CDR1 is SNHLY and CDR2 FYNNEI. The DNA of the CDR3 is TGTGCCAGCAGTGAAGCTGCGGATTGGGGGGGCCCTCCGGACGAGCAGTACTTC. Amino acid sequence: CASSEAADWGGPPDEQYF.

The chain uses TRBV18 and TRBJ2-5; 8 positions agree with TRBD2. This CDR3 comprises 16 residues. Trimming removed 2 bases from V and 1 base from J; junction bases left unmatched: 6. The germline CDR1 and CDR2 sequences are KGHSH and LQKENI. The CDR3 loop reads CASSPSTGGVQETQYF. CDR3 DNA: TGTGCCAGCTCACCATCCACGGGAGGGGTCCAAGAGACCCAGTACTTC. Looking up the rest from reference TRBV18 and TRBJ2-5 gives the full variable domain: NAGVMQNPRHLVRRRGQEARLRCSPMKGHSHVYWYRQLPEEGLKFMVYLQKENIIDESGMPKERFSAEFPKEGPSILRIQQVVRGDSAAYFCASSPSTGGVQETQYFGPGTRLLVL.

The chain is built from TRBV12-3 or TRBV12-4 and TRBJ2-1; D is perhaps TRBD2 (6 bases). The CDR3 totals 12 residues. V was shortened by 5 bases and J by 8 bases, with 10 bases between the two germline ends. The CDR3 loop reads CASSQTRDEQFF. CDR3 nucleotide sequence: TGTGCCAGCAGTCAGACTAGGGATGAGCAGTTCTTC.

The count of this clone is one. The J gene is TRBJ2-7, the V gene TRBV7-3, with 7 bases identical to TRBD1. CDR3 size: 13 residues. V shed 5 bases and J 4 bases; nucleotides not matched to a gene: 5. Germline V gene sequence: CDR1 SGHTA, CDR2 FQGTGA. In DNA form, the CDR3 reads TGTGCCAGCAGCAACCGGGACAGTTACGAGCAGTACTTC. It yields the protein CASSNRDSYEQYF.

This chain joins TRBV19 and TRBJ2-5; D uncertain. Trimming shortened V by 5 bases and J by 7 bases, and 11 bases separated the two germline ends. The CDR3 consists of 12 residues. CDR1 LNHDA and CDR2 SQIVND come from the germline V gene (reference sequence). CDR3 nucleotides: TGTGCCAGTAGTCACCTAGGTGGGACCCAGTACTTC. It codes for CASSHLGGTQYF.

The rearrangement uses TRBV28 and TRBJ1-1; D is unresolved. Trimming took 0 bases from V and 4 from J, leaving 3 bases between them. This CDR3 has 12 residues. Germline lookup yields CDR1 MDHEN and CDR2 SYDVKM. In nucleotides, the CDR3 is TGTGCCAGCAGTTTATGGGCCACTGAAGCTTTCTTT. Translated, it gives CASSLWATEAFF.

This clone has only one observation. The rearrangement links TRBV15 to TRBJ1-4, with 7 bases that match TRBD1. With V trimmed by 4 bases and J by 5 bases, 4 bases remained unmatched. CDR1 and CDR2 from the germline V gene are LNHNV and YYDKDF (reference sequence). CDR3 length: 14 residues. This CDR3 reads CATSTRTGNEKLFF. CDR3 DNA: TGTGCCACCAGCACCCGGACAGGAAATGAAAAACTGTTTTTT.

This chain links TRBV7-3 with TRBJ2-1, with unresolved D. With 3 bases removed from V and 6 bases from J, the gap between germline ends came to 12 bases. Germline V CDR1 and CDR2: SGHTA, FQGTGA. This CDR3 comprises 14 residues. The DNA for the CDR3 is TGTGCCAGCAGCTTGGTTTCCCGAGGCAATGAGCAGTTCTTC. Protein sequence: CASSLVSRGNEQFF.

This clone was seen a handful of times. The rearrangement links TRBV7-9 to TRBJ1-3, with D possibly matching TRBD1 (5 bases). Germline CDR1 SEHNR, CDR2 FQNEAQ (reference sequence). The CDR3 covers 15 residues. Trimming shortened V by 5 bases and J by 0 bases, and 11 bases separated the two germline ends. CDR3 in DNA: TGTGCCAGCAGCGCACAGGATAACTCTGGAAACACCATATATTTT. Translating gives CASSAQDNSGNTIYF. Together with reference TRBV7-9 and TRBJ1-3, the CDR3 gives the full variable domain: DTGVSQNPRHKITKRGQNVTFRCDPISEHNRLYWYRQTLGQGPEFLTYFQNEAQLEKSRLLSDRFSAERPKGSFSTLEIQRTEQGDSAMYLCASSAQDNSGNTIYFGEGSWLTVV.

This chain connects TRBV4-2 to TRBJ2-2, with 15 bases matching TRBD2. The ends lost 1 base at V and 7 bases at J; junction bases unmatched: 10. CDR1 and CDR2 from the germline V gene are LGHNA and YNFKEQ. The CDR3 has 19 residues. CDR3 nucleotides: TGTGCCAGCAGCCAAGCCCCGACCGGACTAGCGGGGGGGGGCGGGGAGCTGTTTTTT. Amino acid sequence: CASSQAPTGLAGGGGELFF.

V is TRBV19 and J is TRBJ1-1, with D possibly matching TRBD1 (5 bases). From germline, CDR1 is LNHDA and CDR2 SQIVND (reference sequence). Trimming cost V 4 bases and J 10 bases, with 19 bases left between them. CDR3 size: 14 residues. The CDR3 nucleotides are TGTGCCAGTAGTACCTCGATCTCAGGGTTGGGAGCTTTCTTT. Its protein product is CASSTSISGLGAFF.